The 9 T cell receptor beta chains presented below share a single source sample, sequenced in a study of T cell responses to AZD1222 COVID-19 vaccine. Assay used: immunoSEQ multiplex PCR; TCRdb lists only in-frame clones, some missing. This table has some 100,000 clones, about nine tenths appearing once. This specimen was peripheral blood, taken on day 0 of AZD1222 vaccination. Receptor source: an adult in good health.

This chain uses TRBV10-3 with TRBJ1-1, with D unclear. Germline-derived CDR1 and CDR2 are ENHRY and SYGVKD. This CDR3 spans 11 amino acids. V lost 0 bases and J 7 bases, leaving 3 bases between the germline ends. CDR3 sequence: CAISESGEAFF. DNA for the CDR3: TGTGCCATCAGTGAGTCGGGTGAAGCTTTCTTT.

The rearrangement links TRBV6-5 to TRBJ2-3; D may be TRBD1 (6 bases). V lost 0 bases to trimming and J lost 0 bases, with 10 bases between them. The CDR3 runs 16 residues. Germline V CDR1 and CDR2: MNHEY, SVGAGI. CDR3 DNA: TGTGCCAGCAGTTACTCCGGGACATTAAGCACAGATACGCAGTATTTT. Protein product: CASSYSGTLSTDTQYF.

The V and J genes are TRBV6-5 and TRBJ1-1; weak D call: TRBD1 (5 bases). The germline CDR1 and CDR2 sequences are MNHEY and SVGAGI. V was cut by 6 bases and J by 11 bases, with 22 bases left in between. The CDR3 contains 14 residues. The CDR3 is CASSLIGALGEAFF. CDR3 DNA sequence: TGTGCCAGCAGCCTTATAGGGGCTCTGGGTGAGGCTTTCTTT.

The chain employs TRBV7-9 and TRBJ1-2; D unresolved. CDR3 length: 13 amino acids. Germline CDR1 SEHNR, CDR2 FQNEAQ (reference sequence). V was pared by 5 bases and J by 2 bases, with 9 bases between. In nucleotides, the CDR3 is TGTGCCAGCAGCCGGACCCCAAACTATGGCTACACCTTC. Its protein product is CASSRTPNYGYTF.

V gene TRBV28 combines with J gene TRBJ2-5; the D gene is possibly TRBD1 (5 bases). Per germline, CDR1 MDHEN and CDR2 SYDVKM. Between the trimmed V and J ends, which lost 4 bases and 2 bases, there was a span of 11 bases. The CDR3 is made up of 14 amino acids. The CDR3 DNA follows: TGTGCCAGCAGTTACGGACAATTACAAGAGACCCAGTACTTC. This sequence encodes CASSYGQLQETQYF.

Only one count was recorded for this clone. This sequence joins TRBV19 and TRBJ2-7; D is possibly TRBD1 or TRBD2 (5 bases each). The CDR3 consists of 14 residues. The V and J ends lost 3 bases and 1 base respectively, with 10 bases between them. CDR1 and CDR2 from the germline V gene are LNHDA and SQIVND (reference sequence). CDR3 in amino acids: CASSIGTASYEQYF. In DNA, the CDR3 is TGTGCCAGTAGTATTGGGACGGCGTCCTACGAGCAGTACTTC.

The chain has TRBV19 and TRBJ2-2; D gene unclear. The CDR3 covers 16 residues. Trimming removed 9 bases at V and 5 bases at J, with 22 bases between. Germline assignment: CDR1 LNHDA and CDR2 SQIVND (reference sequence). The CDR3 DNA sequence: TGTGCCAGCAACCCGTACACGCTCGAAGGGACCGGGGAGCTGTTTTTT. Protein product: CASNPYTLEGTGELFF.

This chain joins TRBV7-9 and TRBJ2-1, with D possibly matching TRBD1 (5 bases). This CDR3 comprises 15 residues. Per germline, CDR1 SEHNR and CDR2 FQNEAQ (reference sequence). Between the trimmed V and J ends, which lost 5 bases and 0 bases, there was a span of 11 bases. CDR3 nucleotide sequence: TGTGCCAGCAGCCCCCAGGGTGGCTCCTACAATGAGCAGTTCTTC. This encodes CASSPQGGSYNEQFF. The variable domain in full, with the rest retrieved from reference TRBV7-9 and TRBJ2-1, is DTGVSQNPRHKITKRGQNVTFRCDPISEHNRLYWYRQTLGQGPEFLTYFQNEAQLEKSRLLSDRFSAERPKGSFSTLEIQRTEQGDSAMYLCASSPQGGSYNEQFFGPGTRLTVL.

The chain recombines TRBV2 with TRBJ1-2; D may be TRBD1 (5 bases). The V and J ends lost 6 bases and 4 bases respectively, with 12 bases between them. The CDR3 extends over 13 amino acids. The V gene's germline CDR1 is SNHLY and CDR2 FYNNEI. DNA of the CDR3: TGTGCCAGCAGACGCGGGACCGCCTATGGCTACACCTTC. Encoded protein: CASRRGTAYGYTF.